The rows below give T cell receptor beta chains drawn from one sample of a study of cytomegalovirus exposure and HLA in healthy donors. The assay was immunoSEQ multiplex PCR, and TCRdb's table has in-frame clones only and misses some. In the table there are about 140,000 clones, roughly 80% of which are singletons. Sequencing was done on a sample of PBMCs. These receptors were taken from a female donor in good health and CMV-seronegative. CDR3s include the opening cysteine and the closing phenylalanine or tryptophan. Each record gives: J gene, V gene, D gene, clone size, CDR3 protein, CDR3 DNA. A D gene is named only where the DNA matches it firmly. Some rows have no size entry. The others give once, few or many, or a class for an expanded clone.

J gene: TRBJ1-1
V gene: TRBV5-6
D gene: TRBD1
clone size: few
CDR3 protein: CASSSAGGRAEAFF
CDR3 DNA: TGTGCCAGCAGCTCAGCAGGGGGGCGGGCTGAAGCTTTCTTT

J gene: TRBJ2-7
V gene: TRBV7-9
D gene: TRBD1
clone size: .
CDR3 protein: CASMVTGTSYEQYF
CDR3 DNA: TGTGCCAGCATGGTGACAGGGACCTCCTACGAGCAGTACTTC

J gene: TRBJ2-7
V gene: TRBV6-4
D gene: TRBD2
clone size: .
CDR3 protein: CASSEYRGGAGYEQYF
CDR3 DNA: TGTGCCAGCAGTGAGTATCGCGGGGGGGCGGGCTACGAGCAGTACTTC

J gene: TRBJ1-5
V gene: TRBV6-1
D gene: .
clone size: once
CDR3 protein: CASSESGQPQHF
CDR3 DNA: TGTGCCAGCAGTGAAAGCGGTCAGCCCCAGCATTTT

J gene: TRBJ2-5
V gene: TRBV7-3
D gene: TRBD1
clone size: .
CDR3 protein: CASSLGTGQETQYF
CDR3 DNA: TGTGCCAGCAGCTTAGGGACAGGGCAAGAGACCCAGTACTTC

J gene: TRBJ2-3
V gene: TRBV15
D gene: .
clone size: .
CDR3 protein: CATSFTRAPDTQYF
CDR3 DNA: TGTGCCACCAGCTTCACTAGGGCCCCAGATACGCAGTATTTT

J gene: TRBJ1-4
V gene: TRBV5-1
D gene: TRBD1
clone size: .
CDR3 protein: CASSLGTGNNEKLFF
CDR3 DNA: TGCGCCAGCAGCCTCGGGACAGGCAATAATGAAAAACTGTTTTTT

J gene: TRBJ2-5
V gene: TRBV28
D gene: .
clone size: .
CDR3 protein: CASSPQRTQYF
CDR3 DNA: TGTGCCAGCAGTCCACAGAGAACCCAGTACTTC

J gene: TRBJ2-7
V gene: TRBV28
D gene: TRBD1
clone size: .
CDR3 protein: CASSLSGQGLPYEQYF
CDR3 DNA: TGTGCCAGCAGTTTGTCGGGACAGGGGCTTCCCTACGAGCAGTACTTC

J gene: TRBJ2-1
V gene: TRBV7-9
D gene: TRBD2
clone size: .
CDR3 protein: CASSSSGREHEQFF
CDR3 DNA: TGTGCCAGCAGCTCTAGCGGGAGGGAGCATGAGCAGTTCTTC

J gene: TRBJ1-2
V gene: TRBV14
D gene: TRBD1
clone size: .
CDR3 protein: CASSPHLGIRDRDFNYGYTF
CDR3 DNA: TGTGCCAGCAGCCCGCATTTGGGTATTAGGGACAGGGACTTTAACTATGGCTACACCTTC

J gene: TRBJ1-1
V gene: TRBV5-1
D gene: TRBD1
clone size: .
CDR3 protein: CASSQGDTGHTEAFF
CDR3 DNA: TGCGCCAGCAGCCAGGGGGACACCGGGCACACTGAAGCTTTCTTT

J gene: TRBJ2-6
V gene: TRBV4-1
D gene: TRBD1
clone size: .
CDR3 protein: CASSPDRAGANVLTF
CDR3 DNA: TGCGCCAGCAGCCCAGACAGGGCTGGGGCCAACGTCCTGACTTTC